This T cell receptor (beta chain) was sequenced during a study of Ad26.COV2.S vaccination and SARS-CoV-2 variants. This CDR3 is built from 13 residues. Germline V lookup: CDR1 LNHDA, CDR2 SQIVND (reference sequence). The germline V and J ends were trimmed by 4 bases and 5 bases, with 11 bases remaining between them. Sequenced by immunoSEQ multiplex PCR; TCRdb stores in-frame clones only, minus some. Counted here are about 320,000 clones, around 85% occurring once; the ten biggest clones make up 2.1%. Indicated treatment: roughly 18 received Ad26.COV2.S at low or high dose, single or two shots; roughly five received placebo; per-sample allocation not given. Samples came from day 63 after the first vaccine or placebo injection.

The chain couples TRBV19 to TRBJ2-5; no clear D gene. Specimen: peripheral blood, collected in a trial of Ad26.COV2.S vaccine versus placebo. The clonotype originates from a person between 18 and 59 years old who received the Ad26.COV2.S COVID-19 vaccine or a placebo. The CDR3 loop is CASSKRIRETQYF. CDR3 coding DNA: TGTGCCAGTAGTAAGAGGATCCGGGAGACCCAGTACTTC.